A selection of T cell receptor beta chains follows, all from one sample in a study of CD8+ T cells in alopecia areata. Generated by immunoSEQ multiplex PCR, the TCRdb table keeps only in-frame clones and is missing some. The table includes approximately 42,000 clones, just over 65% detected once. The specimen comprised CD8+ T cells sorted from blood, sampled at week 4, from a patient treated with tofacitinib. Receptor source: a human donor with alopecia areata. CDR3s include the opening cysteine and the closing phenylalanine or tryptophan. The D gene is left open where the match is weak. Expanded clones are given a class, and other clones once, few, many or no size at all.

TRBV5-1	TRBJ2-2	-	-	TGCGCCAGCAGCCAAAGACAGGGAGAGCGGGACACCGGGGAGCTGTTTTTT	CASSQRQGERDTGELFF
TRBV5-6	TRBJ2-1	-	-	TGTGCCAGCAGCGTCCGATACTCCTACAATGAGCAGTTCTTC	CASSVRYSYNEQFF
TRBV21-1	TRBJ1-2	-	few	TGTGCCAGCAGCAAAGTTCGGGCAGGCGATGGCTACACCTTC	CASSKVRAGDGYTF
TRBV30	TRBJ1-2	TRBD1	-	TGTGCCTGGAGTACTGGCACAGGGGCCCACTATGGCTACACCTTC	CAWSTGTGAHYGYTF
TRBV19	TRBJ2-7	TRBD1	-	TGTGCCAGTAGTGGCGGACAGGGCAGGGACGAGCAGTACTTC	CASSGGQGRDEQYF
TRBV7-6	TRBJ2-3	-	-	TGTGCCAGCAGCTTAGTTGCTCGGCCACGCGAAGATACGCAGTATTTT	CASSLVARPREDTQYF
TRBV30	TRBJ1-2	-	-	TGTGCCTGGAGTCCCGGGAGGTTTGGCTACACCTTC	CAWSPGRFGYTF
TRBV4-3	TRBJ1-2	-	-	TGCGCCAGCAGCCAAGGAGCTAACTATGGCTACACCTTC	CASSQGANYGYTF
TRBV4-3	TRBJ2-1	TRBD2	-	TGCGCCAGCAGCCACTGGACTAGCGGGAACAGTAAGACCAATGAGCAGTTCTTC	CASSHWTSGNSKTNEQFF
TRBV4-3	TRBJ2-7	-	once	TGCGCCAGCAGCCAAGATGAGGGGGGCTACGAGCAGTACTTC	CASSQDEGGYEQYF
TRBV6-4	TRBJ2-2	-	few	TGTGCCAGCAGTGAGGGGGCCGGGGAGCTGTTTTTT	CASSEGAGELFF
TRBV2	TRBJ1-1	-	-	TGTGCCAGCAAAAGAGGGGCTGAAGCTTTCTTT	CASKRGAEAFF
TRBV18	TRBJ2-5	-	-	TGTGCCAGCTCACCAGAGGTCGGACGTGAGGAGACCCAGTACTTC	CASSPEVGREETQYF
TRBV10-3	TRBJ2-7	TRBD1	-	TGTGCCATCAGTGAGCCCGGACAGGGCCGACTCGAGCAGTACTTC	CAISEPGQGRLEQYF
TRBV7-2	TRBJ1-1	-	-	TGTGCCAGCAGCACAACTCTGAACACTGAAGCTTTCTTT	CASSTTLNTEAFF
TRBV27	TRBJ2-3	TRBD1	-	TGTGCCAGCAGTTTATACGGGACAGATCCCACAGATACGCAGTATTTT	CASSLYGTDPTDTQYF
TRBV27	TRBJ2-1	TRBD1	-	TGTGCCAGCAGTGGACAGGCCTACAATGAGCAGTTCTTC	CASSGQAYNEQFF
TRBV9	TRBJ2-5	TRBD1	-	TGTGCCAGCAGCGCTACAGGGGCACGGGAGACCCAGTACTTC	CASSATGARETQYF
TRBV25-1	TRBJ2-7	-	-	TGTGCCAGCAGTGTTATACAGGGTAACGAGCAGTACTTC	CASSVIQGNEQYF
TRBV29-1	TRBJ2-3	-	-	TGCAGCGTTCATCCAGGGAGCACAGATACGCAGTATTTT	CSVHPGSTDTQYF
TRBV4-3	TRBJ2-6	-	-	TGCGCCAGCAGCCACGGGACTGGGGCCAACGTCCTGACTTTC	CASSHGTGANVLTF
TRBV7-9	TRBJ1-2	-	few	TGTGCCAGCAGCTCTTCGACCGAGGGGCCTAACTATGGCTACACCTTC	CASSSSTEGPNYGYTF
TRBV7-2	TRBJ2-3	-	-	TGTGCCAGCAGCTTAGGACGGACGCGGTACACAGATACGCAGTATTTT	CASSLGRTRYTDTQYF
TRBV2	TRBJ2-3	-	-	TGTGCCAGCAGTCTGCACCCCGAAGCGCAGTATTTT	CASSLHPEAQYF
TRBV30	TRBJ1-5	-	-	TGTGCCTGGTGTCCCCCTGATAGCAATCAGCCCCAGCATTTT	CAWCPPDSNQPQHF
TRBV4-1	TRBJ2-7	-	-	TGCGCCAGCAGCCAAAGAGACCTCTCCTACGAGCAGTACTTC	CASSQRDLSYEQYF
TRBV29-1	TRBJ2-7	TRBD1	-	TGCAGCGTACGGACAGGCTTCTACGAGCAGTACTTC	CSVRTGFYEQYF